The 18 T cell receptor beta chains in this list originate from one sample, sequenced in a study of CD8 T cells in ankylosing spondylitis. TCRdb reanalysed the 5' RACE reads using MiXCR and keeps one entry per CDR3 protein. The table lists fewer than 450,000 distinct CDR3 sequences, about a sixth of them singletons. These receptors have no known antigen. Study-level findings and limits: A TCR beta motif made of about eight highly homologous variants seemed typical of ankylosing spondylitis blood.

Material: blood, either unsorted or a sorted T cell fraction (not recorded which). The receptor source for this set is a male donor with ankylosing spondylitis.

The chain links TRBV5-8 to TRBJ2-3; tentative D call: TRBD2 (5 bases). This CDR3 is built from 13 residues. V shed 4 bases and J shed 4 bases, with 10 bases lying between them. Germline V lookup: CDR1 SGHTS, CDR2 YDEGEE. The CDR3 region is CASSGRFPDTQYF. For the CDR3, the DNA is TGTGCCAGCAGCGGGAGATTCCCAGATACGCAGTATTTT.

The CDR3 sequence: CASSQAGVAEKLFF. In DNA form, the CDR3 reads TGTGCCAGCAGCCAAGCAGGGGTAGCTGAAAAACTGTTTTTT. The chain combines TRBV3-1 with TRBJ1-4, with TRBD1 as a possible D gene (6 bases). The germline CDR1 and CDR2 sequences are LGHDT and YNNKEL (reference sequence). CDR3 length equals 14 residues. Deletions cut 1 base from V and 7 bases from J, with 10 bases between.

This clonotype was observed a handful of times. The chain employs TRBV24-1 and TRBJ1-4; D is perhaps TRBD1 (5 bases). Germline V lookup: CDR1 KGHDR, CDR2 SFDVKD. The ends were cut back, 4 bases at V and 7 bases at J, with 15 bases in the middle. CDR3 length: 15 residues. The CDR3 is CATSDPRDSGEKLFF. In DNA form, the CDR3 reads TGTGCCACCAGTGACCCCCGAGACAGTGGTGAAAAACTGTTTTTT.

This clonotype has more than one count but fewer than ten. The genes are TRBV6-5 and TRBJ2-1, with 7 nucleotides matching TRBD2. V dropped 0 bases and J dropped 5; count of bases not matched to a gene: 7. Germline-derived CDR1 and CDR2 are MNHEY and SVGAGI. This CDR3 is 16 amino acids long. CDR3 nucleotide sequence: TGTGCCAGCAGTTACTCCCCGAGCGGGGTGAACAATGAGCAGTTCTTC. Translation: CASSYSPSGVNNEQFF.

This clonotype was observed a handful of times. Relative to the germline gene, one junction end is altered; a read error may explain this. The J gene is TRBJ1-3, the V gene TRBV6-1; maybe TRBD1 (6 bases). The germline CDR1 and CDR2 sequences are MNHNS and SASEGT. This CDR3 region has 16 residues. In DNA form, the CDR3 reads TGTGCCAGCAGCCCCGTAGGGGGGGCAGAAGGAAACACCACATATTTT. This gives the protein CASSPVGGAEGNTTYF.

This clonotype was recorded a few times. This chain connects TRBV3-1 to TRBJ1-5; D not certain. The V gene's germline CDR1 is LGHDT and CDR2 YNNKEL (reference sequence). The CDR3 is made up of 15 amino acids. The ends were cut back, 0 bases at V and 0 bases at J, with 6 bases in the middle. The CDR3 loop is CASSQESNSNQPQHF. The CDR3 DNA reads TGTGCCAGCAGCCAAGAAAGTAATAGCAATCAGCCCCAGCATTTT.

The CDR3 DNA follows: TGTGCCAGCAGTTTGGCAAGGGGTGAGCAGTTCTTC. It yields the protein CASSLARGEQFF. This chain connects TRBV28 to TRBJ2-1; D is possibly TRBD1 (5 bases). Trimming left V 3 bases short and J 9 bases short, with 9 bases between. This CDR3 contains 12 residues. Germline CDR1 MDHEN, CDR2 SYDVKM.

The chain combines TRBV20-1 with TRBJ2-3; 12 positions agree with TRBD2. Looked up from germline, CDR1 is DFQATT and CDR2 is SNEGSKA (reference sequence). The CDR3 extends over 16 amino acids. The ends lost 4 bases at V and 2 bases at J; junction bases unmatched: 7. As DNA, the CDR3 is TGCAGTGCTATCCGACTAGCGGGGGTCTCCACAGATACGCAGTATTTT. It codes for CSAIRLAGVSTDTQYF.

This clonotype was counted a few times. The rearrangement joins TRBV5-8 to TRBJ2-1; D call uncertain. V dropped 0 bases and J dropped 7 bases, with 11 bases sitting between them. CDR3 length: 14 residues. Germline V gene lookup returns CDR1 SGHTS and CDR2 YDEGEE. The CDR3 loop is CASSLGRSVNEQFF. CDR3 sequence (DNA): TGTGCCAGCAGCTTGGGTCGCTCTGTGAATGAGCAGTTCTTC.

This sequence joins TRBV7-2 and TRBJ1-1; D is perhaps TRBD1 (5 bases). The germline V gene has CDR1 SGHTA and CDR2 FQGNSA. The CDR3 length is 15 residues. Deletions cut 1 base from V and 4 bases from J, with 13 bases between. The CDR3: CASSLGVSGPTEAFF. The DNA for the CDR3 is TGTGCCAGCAGCTTAGGAGTATCGGGACCCACTGAAGCTTTCTTT. The whole variable domain, filled in from reference TRBV7-2 and TRBJ1-1, reads GAGVSQSPSNKVTEKGKDVELRCDPISGHTALYWYRQSLGQGLEFLIYFQGNSAPDKSGLPSDRFSAERTGGSVSTLTIQRTQQEDSAVYLCASSLGVSGPTEAFFGQGTRLTVV.

This sequence joins TRBV3-1 and TRBJ2-5; 8 positions agree with TRBD1. Germline lookup yields CDR1 LGHDT and CDR2 YNNKEL (reference sequence). CDR3 size: 15 residues. V lost 10 bases and J lost 3; bases outside the gene matches: 13. CDR3 sequence (DNA): TGTGCCACCCGCGTCGGACAGGGATTTAAAGAGACCCAGTACTTC. Translated: CATRVGQGFKETQYF.

The rearrangement links TRBV2 to TRBJ1-1, with D possibly being TRBD1 (6 bases). V lost 8 bases and J 0 bases, leaving 19 bases between the germline ends. Germline-derived CDR1 and CDR2 are SNHLY and FYNNEI. This CDR3 is 16 amino acids long. CDR3 sequence: CASLDSWTDMNTEAFF. The CDR3 bases are TGTGCCAGCCTCGATTCTTGGACAGATATGAACACTGAAGCTTTCTTT.

This chain joins TRBV7-2 and TRBJ2-3, with 8 bases identical to TRBD2. The CDR3 is made up of 16 amino acids. Trimming removed 4 bases from V and 0 bases from J; junction bases left unmatched: 6. The germline CDR1 and CDR2 sequences are SGHTA and FQGNSA. The CDR3 coding sequence is TGTGCCAGCAGCTCCGGGGGGGCGGCCAGCACAGATACGCAGTATTTT. Its translation: CASSSGGAASTDTQYF.

This clonotype has more than one count but fewer than ten. This chain links TRBV24-1 with TRBJ2-1, with D possibly called TRBD1 or TRBD2 (5 bases each). This CDR3 comprises 17 residues. Germline-derived CDR1 and CDR2 are KGHDR and SFDVKD. V gave up 4 bases and J gave up 2 bases, with 17 bases separating them. CDR3 in DNA: TGTGCCACCAGTGACCAAGGTGGGGGTGGACCCTACAATGAGCAGTTCTTC. Protein: CATSDQGGGGPYNEQFF.

The table lists this clonotype with a few counts. The V call is TRBV11-2, the J call TRBJ2-5; no clear D gene. Germline V lookup: CDR1 SGHAT, CDR2 FQNNGV. V gave up 5 bases and J gave up 3 bases, with 4 bases separating them. The CDR3 totals 11 residues. In nucleotides, the CDR3 is TGTGCCAGCAGCCATAAAGAGACCCAGTACTTC. Its translation is CASSHKETQYF.

This clonotype was found a few times. The chain couples TRBV15 to TRBJ1-2, with D possibly being TRBD1 (6 bases). Germline CDR1 LNHNV, CDR2 YYDKDF (reference sequence). The length of the CDR3 is 11 residues. With 11 bases removed from V and 8 bases from J, the gap between germline ends came to 15 bases. CDR3 in amino acids: CAVGAELGYTF. The CDR3 coding sequence is TGTGCCGTGGGGGCTGAGTTGGGCTACACCTTC.

The gene calls are TRBV7-3 and TRBJ2-7; D remains ambiguous. Between the trimmed V and J ends, which lost 0 bases and 5 bases, there was a span of 11 bases. The CDR3 is 14 amino acids. Germline V CDR1 and CDR2: SGHTA, FQGTGA. CDR3 in amino acids: CASSLTGMVDEQYF. CDR3 sequence (DNA): TGTGCCAGCAGCTTAACTGGGATGGTGGACGAGCAGTACTTC. Using reference TRBV7-3 and TRBJ2-7 for the parts outside the CDR3, the full variable domain is GAGVSQTPSNKVTEKGKYVELRCDPISGHTALYWYRQSLGQGPEFLIYFQGTGAADDSGLPNDRFFAVRPEGSVSTLKIQRTERGDSAVYLCASSLTGMVDEQYFGPGTRLTVT.

The gene calls are TRBV10-2 and TRBJ1-5, with no clear D. Germline V gives CDR1 WSHSY, CDR2 SAAADI. The CDR3 runs to 13 residues. V was trimmed by 8 bases and J by 7 bases, leaving 15 bases between them. CDR3: CASGMSDRQPQHF. The DNA for the CDR3 is TGCGCCAGCGGGATGAGTGACCGACAGCCCCAGCATTTT.